A selection of T cell receptor beta chains follows, all from one sample in a study of identical twins. TCRdb itself ran the 5' RACE reads through MiXCR, one entry per CDR3 protein. The data hold 550,000 to 800,000 distinct CDR3 sequences, with less than 9% observed a single time. This same sample was also taken into another study, of yellow fever vaccine responses in identical twins.

Source material: PBMCs. The receptor set was obtained from a woman under 30 in good health. The CDR3 runs from the conserved cysteine through the conserved F or W. D genes are given only for firm matches. Clone size is not always given. Where it is, it says once, few, many or a class for expanded clones.

d_call,j_call,v_call,clone_size,cdr3_nt,cdr3_aa
TRBD1,TRBJ2-1,TRBV4-2,few,TGTGCCAGCAGCCCGACGGACAGGGCCTCCTACAATGAGCAGTTCTTC,CASSPTDRASYNEQFF
NA,TRBJ2-3,TRBV10-3,many,TGTGCCATCAGTCCGGGAGTAGGAGATACGCAGTATTTT,CAISPGVGDTQYF
NA,TRBJ2-2,TRBV6-1,few,TGTGCCAGCAGCACGGAAGGGTTCTCGAACACCGGGGAGCTGTTTTTT,CASSTEGFSNTGELFF
NA,TRBJ2-3,TRBV4-1,many,TGCGCCAGCAGCCAACGTGGGACTACAGATACGCAGTATTTT,CASSQRGTTDTQYF
NA,TRBJ2-2,TRBV11-2,many,TGTGCCAGCAGCCCTAGGTCGGGCGACACCGGGGAGCTGTTTTTT,CASSPRSGDTGELFF
NA,TRBJ2-7,TRBV20-1,few,TGCAGTGCTAGAGACAGACTCCTCCCTCCTTACGAGCAGTACTTC,CSARDRLLPPYEQYF
TRBD1,TRBJ2-5,TRBV6-5,few,TGTGCCAGCAGTTACCTGGACAGGGGAAGGGAGACCCAGTACTTC,CASSYLDRGRETQYF
NA,TRBJ2-3,TRBV3-1,NA,TGTGCCAGCAGCCAAGGGCGGGATAGCACAGATACGCAGTATTTT,CASSQGRDSTDTQYF
NA,TRBJ2-1,TRBV20-1,NA,TGCAGTGCTCAGCCGGAGCCCGGGGCGTACCTTGAGCAGTTCTTC,CSAQPEPGAYLEQFF
NA,TRBJ2-5,TRBV5-1,NA,TGCGCCAGCAGCTTGGGGCAGCACCAAGAGACCCAGTACTTC,CASSLGQHQETQYF
NA,TRBJ2-4,TRBV4-1,many,TGCGCCAGCAGCCTCAGCCAGGGACTCCAGTACATTCAGTACTTC,CASSLSQGLQYIQYF
NA,TRBJ1-2,TRBV12-3/TRBV12-4,NA,TGTGCCAGCCGCCAAGGGGCTGGACAGCGAAACTATGGCTACACCTTC,CASRQGAGQRNYGYTF
TRBD1,TRBJ2-7,TRBV28,few,TGTGCCAGCAGGGACAGGGGGCAATCCTACGAGCAGTACTTC,CASRDRGQSYEQYF
NA,TRBJ2-2,TRBV5-6,few,TGTGCCAGCAGCCAGTTGGACGGGGACACCGGGGAGCTGTTTTTT,CASSQLDGDTGELFF
NA,TRBJ2-3,TRBV12-3/TRBV12-4,NA,TGTCCCAGCAGGAGGACAGATACGCAGTATTTT,CPSRRTDTQYF
NA,TRBJ1-3,TRBV12-3/TRBV12-4,few,TGTGCCAGCAGGCGTCAGGGGATAAGTCCCCTTGTCACTGGTGGAAACACCATATATTTT,CASRRQGISPLVTGGNTIYF
TRBD2,TRBJ2-7,TRBV28,few,TGTGCCAGCAGTTTAAGTTCTAGCGGGAGCTACGAGCAGTACTTC,CASSLSSSGSYEQYF
TRBD2,TRBJ2-3,TRBV4-1,many,TGCGCCAGCAGCCAAGTCCAACTAGCGCATCCTACAATCACAGATACGCAGTATTTT,CASSQVQLAHPTITDTQYF
NA,TRBJ2-2,TRBV12-3/TRBV12-4,many,TGTGCCAGCAGTCGACAGGAAAGGACCGGGGAGCTGTTTTTT,CASSRQERTGELFF
NA,TRBJ1-5,TRBV12-3/TRBV12-4,NA,TGTGCCAGCAGTACCCTTTCCCTGGGGGCAGGGGGCAATCAGCCCCAGCATTTT,CASSTLSLGAGGNQPQHF
TRBD2,TRBJ2-3,TRBV5-1,few,TGCGCCAGCAGTTCTCCGGGACTACTCCGTACAGATACGCAGTATTTT,CASSSPGLLRTDTQYF
NA,TRBJ2-1,TRBV7-2,many,TGTGCCAGCAGCCTTACCCCAGGGGAACTTTTCAATGAGCAGTTCTTC,CASSLTPGELFNEQFF
NA,TRBJ1-4,TRBV4-2,few,TGTGCCAGCAGCCCAGCCAAACAGGGAAGGTATGGTGAAAAACTGTTTTTT,CASSPAKQGRYGEKLFF
NA,TRBJ1-1,TRBV7-9,many,TGTGCCAGCAGCGTACGGGAGATGAACACTGAAGCTTTCTTT,CASSVREMNTEAFF
NA,TRBJ2-7,TRBV3-1,NA,TGTGCCAGCAGCCAAGTAGGGTTCGGGTACGAGCAGTACTTC,CASSQVGFGYEQYF
TRBD2,TRBJ2-3,TRBV7-8,NA,TGTGCCAGCAGCTTAGGAGCGGGGGGGCCCGCAGATACGCAGTATTTT,CASSLGAGGPADTQYF
NA,TRBJ2-4,TRBV7-8,few,TGTGCCAGCAGCACGATACAGGGTCCAAAGGCCAAAAACATTCAGTACTTC,CASSTIQGPKAKNIQYF
NA,TRBJ2-3,TRBV6-6,many,TGTGCCAGCAGTTTACCCACGCCCGGGACATTGTATTTT,CASSLPTPGTLYF
NA,TRBJ2-2,TRBV10-1,NA,TGCGCCAGCAGTGAGTCGGACAGTGAAGATACCGGGGAGCTGTTTTTT,CASSESDSEDTGELFF
NA,TRBJ2-1,TRBV27,many,TGTGCCAGCAGTACCCGGCCCGCCAATGAGCAGTTCTTC,CASSTRPANEQFF